This T cell receptor (beta chain) originates from a study of tumor and adjacent non-tumor tissue in lung cancer. Study in general: Patients were aged about 31 to 85, roughly 9 men and about five women, stage I to III.

This clonotype came up once. RNA was extracted from bulk tissue without any cell sorting. This non-tumor lung sample came from over 3 cm beyond the tumor edge. A modified ARM-PCR protocol with three rounds of nested PCR amplified TCRbeta. Via MiXCR, TCRdb re-called the multiplex PCR reads, giving one row per CDR3 protein. The repertoire has 47,000 or so distinct CDR3 sequences, roughly 67% of them found once; the top ten carry 25% to 35%. This CDR3 has 17 residues. V lost 7 bases to trimming and J lost 4 bases; unmatched junction nucleotides: 14. Germline V lookup: CDR1 GTSNPN, CDR2 SVGIG (reference sequence).

Sequencing input: distant non-tumor lung tissue. V usage is TRBV30 and J usage is TRBJ2-6, with TRBD1 matching over 9 bases. The TCR comes from an older woman with non-small cell lung cancer. The CDR3 DNA sequence: TGTGCCTCATTGACAGGGGGATTTAATACAGGGGCCAACGTCCTGACTTTC. Its translation is CASLTGGFNTGANVLTF.